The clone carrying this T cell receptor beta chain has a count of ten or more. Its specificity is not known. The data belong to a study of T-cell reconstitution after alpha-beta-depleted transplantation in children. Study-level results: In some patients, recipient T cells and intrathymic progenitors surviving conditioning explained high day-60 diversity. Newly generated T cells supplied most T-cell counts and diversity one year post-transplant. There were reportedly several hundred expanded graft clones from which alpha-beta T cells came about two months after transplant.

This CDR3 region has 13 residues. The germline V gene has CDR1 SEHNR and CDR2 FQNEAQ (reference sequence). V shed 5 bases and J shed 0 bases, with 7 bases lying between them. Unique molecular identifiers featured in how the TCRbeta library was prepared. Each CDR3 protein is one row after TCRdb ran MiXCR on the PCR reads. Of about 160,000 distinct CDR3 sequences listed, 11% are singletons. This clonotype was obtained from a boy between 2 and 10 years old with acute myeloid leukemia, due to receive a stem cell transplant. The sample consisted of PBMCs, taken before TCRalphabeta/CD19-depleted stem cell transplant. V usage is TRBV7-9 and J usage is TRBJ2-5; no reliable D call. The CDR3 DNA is TGTGCCAGCAGCCTGGGGTACCAAGAGACCCAGTACTTC. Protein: CASSLGYQETQYF.